Presented here are 15 T cell receptor beta chains from one specimen sequenced in a study of cytomegalovirus exposure and HLA in healthy donors. PCR amplification relied on 60 Vbeta primers (plus 13 Jbeta primers). The data were produced by immunoSEQ multiplex PCR, yet TCRdb's version contains in-frame clones alone and is incomplete. This table has about 50,000 clones, about three quarters appearing once. The source material was PBMCs. These receptors were taken from a woman aged 50 to 60 in good health and CMV-seronegative.

This chain joins TRBV6-6 and TRBJ2-7, with no clear D. Germline-derived CDR1 and CDR2 are MNHNY and SVGAGI (reference sequence). V was clipped by 2 bases and J by 5 bases, with 7 bases between them. This CDR3 is built from 12 residues. In DNA, the CDR3 is TGTGCCAGCAGTTACGCATACAACGAGCAGTACTTC. Translated, it gives CASSYAYNEQYF.

The chain links TRBV7-3 to TRBJ2-3, with D possibly matching TRBD2 (6 bases). Germline CDR1 is SGHTA and CDR2 is FQGTGA. V lost 2 bases to trimming and J lost 0 bases, with 12 bases between them. CDR3 length: 16 residues. The CDR3 nucleotides are TGTGCCAGCAGCTTAGGCCGCGGGGAAAGCACAGATACGCAGTATTTT. This translates into CASSLGRGESTDTQYF.

The rearrangement joins TRBV5-1 to TRBJ2-2; TRBD1 matches 11 bases. J lost 7 bases, V lost 3 bases, and 5 bases had no gene match. The CDR3 runs 15 residues. The germline gives CDR1 SGHRS, CDR2 YFSETQ. This CDR3 is CASSSGQGAGGELFF. DNA of the CDR3: TGCGCCAGCAGCTCCGGACAGGGGGCCGGCGGGGAGCTGTTTTTT.

This chain joins TRBV5-1 and TRBJ2-7, with TRBD1 as a possible D gene (5 bases). CDR1 and CDR2 from the germline V gene are SGHRS and YFSETQ. V lost 1 base and J 3 bases, leaving 17 bases between the germline ends. The CDR3 covers 16 residues. The CDR3 spells CASSLIGATRDYEQYF. DNA of the CDR3: TGCGCCAGCAGCTTGATAGGGGCGACCAGGGACTACGAGCAGTACTTC.

The J gene is TRBJ2-5, the V gene TRBV9; 8 nucleotides align to TRBD2. The V gene end was trimmed by 3 bases and the J gene end by 5 bases; junction bases not matched to a gene: 3. The CDR3 runs to 13 residues. Germline lookup yields CDR1 SGDLS and CDR2 YYNGEE. The CDR3 nucleotides read TGTGCCAGCAGCGCGGGGGGGCACGAGACCCAGTACTTC. Its protein product is CASSAGGHETQYF. The variable domain in full, completed from reference TRBV9 and TRBJ2-5, reads DSGVTQTPKHLITATGQRVTLRCSPRSGDLSVYWYQQSLDQGLQFLIQYYNGEERAKGNILERFSAQQFPDLHSELNLSSLELGDSALYFCASSAGGHETQYFGPGTRLLVL.

This clone has only a few counts. The chain uses TRBV7-9 and TRBJ1-2; D is possibly TRBD1 (6 bases). V gave up 3 bases and J gave up 3 bases, with 11 bases separating them. The CDR3 loop spans 14 amino acids. From germline, CDR1 is SEHNR and CDR2 FQNEAQ (reference sequence). Here the CDR3 reads CASSFGGLDYGYTF. CDR3 nucleotide sequence: TGTGCCAGCAGCTTCGGGGGGCTGGACTATGGCTACACCTTC.

The chain employs TRBV19 and TRBJ1-2, with 8 bases identical to TRBD1. Germline-derived CDR1 and CDR2 are LNHDA and SQIVND (reference sequence). This CDR3 contains 13 residues. Losses at the gene ends were 4 bases for V and 7 bases for J; bases not matched to a gene: 5. The CDR3, as DNA: TGTGCCAGTAGTACGACGACAGGGGCTGGCTACACCTTC. Its protein product is CASSTTTGAGYTF.

This clone was counted between two and nine times. The rearrangement links TRBV6-5 to TRBJ2-3; 7 bases are a match to TRBD1. This CDR3 spans 15 amino acids. Trimming at V came to 6 bases and at J to 5 bases, leaving 11 bases not matched to a gene. The V gene's germline CDR1 is MNHEY and CDR2 SVGAGI. The CDR3 here is CASRPGDSRGDTQYF. DNA of the CDR3: TGTGCCAGCAGGCCTGGGGACAGTCGGGGAGATACGCAGTATTTT.

Notes on this clone: Relative to the germline gene, one junction end is altered; a read error may explain this. V and J are TRBV10-3 and TRBJ2-5; 15 bases line up with TRBD2. This CDR3 is 14 amino acids long. The germline V gene has CDR1 ENHRY and CDR2 SYGVKD. The CDR3 DNA is TGTGCCATCAGTGAGGGGACTAGCGGGGGGTCGCGGCACTTC. Amino acids: CAISEGTSGGSRHF.

This clone was counted only a few times. The rearrangement uses TRBV19 and TRBJ1-4; 8 bases are shared with TRBD1. Germline assignment: CDR1 LNHDA and CDR2 SQIVND (reference sequence). Unmatched junction bases numbered 9, after V lost 5 bases and J lost 7 bases. The CDR3 covers 15 residues. CDR3 sequence (DNA): TGTGCCAGTAGTTCAGACAGGGGCGAAAGTGAAAAACTGTTTTTT. It translates to CASSSDRGESEKLFF. The complete variable domain, with remaining parts taken from reference TRBV19 and TRBJ1-4, reads DGGITQSPKYLFRKEGQNVTLSCEQNLNHDAMYWYRQDPGQGLRLIYYSQIVNDFQKGDIAEGYSVSREKKESFPLTVTSAQKNPTAFYLCASSSDRGESEKLFFGSGTQLSVL.

This clone was seen only a few times. V is TRBV28 and J is TRBJ1-5; no firm D call. Germline V gene lookup returns CDR1 MDHEN and CDR2 SYDVKM. This CDR3 comprises 14 residues. Trimming took off 6 bases at V and 7 bases at J, with 16 bases between the two ends. The CDR3 nucleotides are TGTGCCAGCAGCACCGGGTCCCCCTCACAGCCCCAGCATTTT. Translation gives CASSTGSPSQPQHF.

The rearrangement uses TRBV5-4 and TRBJ1-4, with a possible D match to TRBD1 (5 bases). V lost 5 bases and J lost 4, with 9 bases in between. The length of the CDR3 is 13 residues. Germline values: CDR1 SGHNT, CDR2 YYREEE (reference sequence). The CDR3 loop is CASSSDSNEKLFF. The CDR3 nucleotides read TGTGCCAGCAGTTCCGACAGTAATGAAAAACTGTTTTTT.

This chain uses TRBV27 with TRBJ1-4; TRBD1 agrees at 10 bases. Germline CDR1 and CDR2: MNHEY and SMNVEV (reference sequence). With 1 base clipped from V and 6 bases from J, the junction kept 2 bases outside the gene matches. The CDR3 totals 15 residues. The CDR3 protein is CASSLYGTGDEKLFF. DNA of the CDR3: TGTGCCAGCAGTTTATACGGGACAGGGGATGAAAAACTGTTTTTT.

V is TRBV30 and J is TRBJ2-1, with D perhaps TRBD2 (5 bases). V was cut by 1 base and J by 7 bases, with 14 bases left in between. Germline CDR1 GTSNPN, CDR2 SVGIG (reference sequence). There are 14 residues in the CDR3. Here the CDR3 DNA reads TGTGCCTGGAGTGATACAAGGCGGGTAAATGAGCAGTTCTTC. Translation gives CAWSDTRRVNEQFF.

The CDR3 spells CASSVGITYEQYF. The CDR3 DNA sequence: TGTGCCAGCAGTGTTGGCATAACCTACGAGCAGTACTTC. The V call is TRBV6-1, the J call TRBJ2-7; no definite D call. The CDR3 is 13 amino acids. Germline V gene sequence: CDR1 MNHNS, CDR2 SASEGT. Trimming removed 4 bases from V and 2 bases from J, with 9 bases in between.